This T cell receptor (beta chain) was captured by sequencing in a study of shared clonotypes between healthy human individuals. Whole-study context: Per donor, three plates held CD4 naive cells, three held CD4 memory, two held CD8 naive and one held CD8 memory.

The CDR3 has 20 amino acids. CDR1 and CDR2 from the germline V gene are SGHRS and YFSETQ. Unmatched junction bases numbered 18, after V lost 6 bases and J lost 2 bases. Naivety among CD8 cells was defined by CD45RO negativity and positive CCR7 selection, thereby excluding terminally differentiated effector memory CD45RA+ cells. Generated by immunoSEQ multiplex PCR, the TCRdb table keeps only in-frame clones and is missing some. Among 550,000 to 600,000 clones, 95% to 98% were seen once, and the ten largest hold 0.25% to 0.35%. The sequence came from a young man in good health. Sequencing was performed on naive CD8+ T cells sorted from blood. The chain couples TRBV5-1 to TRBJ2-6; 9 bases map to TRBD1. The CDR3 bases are TGCGCCAGCAAACCGCAGGGTCCCGGGACAGGGTTAACTGGGGCCAACGTCCTGACTTTC. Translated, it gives CASKPQGPGTGLTGANVLTF. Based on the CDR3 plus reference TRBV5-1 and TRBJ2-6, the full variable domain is KAGVTQTPRYLIKTRGQQVTLSCSPISGHRSVSWYQQTPGQGLQFLFEYFSETQRNKGNFPGRFSGRQFSNSRSEMNVSTLELGDSALYLCASKPQGPGTGLTGANVLTFGAGSRLTVL.